This T cell receptor beta chain emerged from a study of blood T cell repertoires in COVID-19. Study summary: Some COVID-19 samples were acute and others convalescent; all came from the United States, Italy and Spain.

J lost 8 bases, V lost 6 bases, and 10 bases had no gene match. The CDR3 is 15 residues long. CDR1 SGHTA and CDR2 FQGNSA come from the germline V gene. Sequenced by immunoSEQ multiplex PCR; TCRdb stores in-frame clones only, minus some. The sample consists of some 130,000 clones, approximately 85% of them appearing once. Sequencing used peripheral blood. V usage is TRBV7-2 and J usage is TRBJ1-4; 9 nucleotides match TRBD1. This TCR was sampled from a man at least 80 years old with acute or convalescent COVID-19. In nucleotides, the CDR3 is TGTGCCAGCAGTCAAAATCAAGACAGGGGGGAAAAACTGTTTTTT. This encodes CASSQNQDRGEKLFF.